A single sample gave rise to the 21 T cell receptor beta chains below, sequenced in a study of T cells in Graves' hyperthyroidism and ophthalmopathy. The source material, RNA transcripts, was used to amplify TCR beta CDR3 regions. Using the HTBI primer set, a first-round RT-PCR was run on the TCR CDR3. Each CDR3 protein gets one entry after TCRdb re-called the multiplex PCR reads with MiXCR. The data contain over 300,000 distinct CDR3 sequences, approximately 13% of them singletons. Sequencing used blood. These receptors were taken from a woman aged 55-70 years with Graves' hyperthyroidism.

This clonotype was seen many times. The J gene is TRBJ2-7, the V gene TRBV4-2; 13 bases are shared with TRBD2. The CDR3 runs 17 residues. V gave up 5 bases and J gave up 2 bases; unmatched junction bases: 9. CDR1 is LGHNA and CDR2 is YNFKEQ in the germline V gene. The chain's CDR3 is CASSYVLAGGAAYEQYF. In nucleotides, the CDR3 is TGTGCCAGCAGCTACGTACTAGCGGGAGGGGCGGCCTACGAGCAGTACTTC.

This clonotype was observed many times. This chain joins TRBV6-1 and TRBJ1-1; D is perhaps TRBD1 (5 bases). Per germline, CDR1 MNHNS and CDR2 SASEGT. This CDR3 comprises 15 residues. Between the trimmed V and J ends, which lost 7 bases and 3 bases, there was a span of 18 bases. This CDR3 is CASTPLGTWDTEAFF. DNA of the CDR3: TGTGCCAGCACCCCATTAGGGACGTGGGACACTGAAGCTTTCTTT.

In its sample, this clonotype was seen many times. The chain couples TRBV11-3 to TRBJ2-2; D call uncertain. V was trimmed by 2 bases and J by 5 bases, leaving 9 bases between them. The CDR3 length is 14 residues. In germline, CDR1 is SGHNT, CDR2 YENEEA. This CDR3 reads CASSLPQETGELFF. In DNA form, the CDR3 reads TGTGCCAGCAGCTTACCCCAGGAGACCGGGGAGCTGTTTTTT.

This clonotype has ten or more counts. The chain uses TRBV12-3 or TRBV12-4 and TRBJ2-7; TRBD2 matches 11 bases. V lost 5 bases to trimming and J lost 4 bases; unmatched junction nucleotides: 4. The CDR3 contains 14 residues. In nucleotides, the CDR3 is TGTGCCAGCAGTCTACTAGCGGGAGTTTACGAGCAGTACTTC. Protein sequence: CASSLLAGVYEQYF.

V and J are TRBV9 and TRBJ2-7; D might be TRBD1 (5 bases). The CDR3 covers 14 residues. Trimming shortened V by 0 bases and J by 2 bases, and 9 bases separated the two germline ends. Per the germline V gene, CDR1 is SGDLS and CDR2 is YYNGEE. The CDR3 loop reads CASSVADRPYEQYF. Here the CDR3 DNA reads TGTGCCAGCAGCGTAGCTGACAGACCCTACGAGCAGTACTTC.

This clonotype was found a few times. The gene calls are TRBV4-1 and TRBJ2-5; the match to TRBD1 covers 9 bases. In germline, CDR1 is MGHRA, CDR2 YSYEKL. The CDR3 is made up of 16 amino acids. With 4 bases clipped from V and 2 bases from J, the junction kept 8 bases outside the gene matches. In nucleotides, the CDR3 is TGCGCCAGCAGCCGCCGCCTGGGACAGGGACAAGAGACCCAGTACTTC. Translation gives CASSRRLGQGQETQYF.

Concerning this clonotype itself: Being one base from a much bigger clone, this may be a read error. The genes are TRBV6-1 and TRBJ2-7, with 7 bases matching TRBD1. V trimming: 6 bases; J trimming: 1 base; junction bases outside the gene matches: 3. The germline CDR1 and CDR2 sequences are MNHNS and SASEGT. The CDR3 totals 13 residues. The CDR3 bases are TGTGCCAGCAGGGGGACAGCTTCCTACGAGCAGTACTTC. Its translation: CASRGTASYEQYF.

The rearrangement links TRBV24-1 to TRBJ1-2; TRBD1 aligns across 10 bases. V shed 4 bases, J shed 5 bases, and the junction held 6 bases outside the gene matches. There are 15 residues in the CDR3. CDR1 and CDR2 from the germline V gene are KGHDR and SFDVKD. The CDR3 sequence: CATSEAGTGVYGYTF. Here the CDR3 DNA reads TGTGCCACCAGTGAAGCCGGGACAGGGGTATATGGCTACACCTTC.

This clonotype was observed at least ten times. This chain uses TRBV18 with TRBJ1-1, with D possibly matching TRBD1 (5 bases). CDR1 is KGHSH, CDR2 LQKENI, per germline. V lost 1 base and J 0 bases, leaving 9 bases between the germline ends. The CDR3 has 15 amino acids. The CDR3 loop is CASSPRGVLNTEAFF. The DNA of the CDR3 is TGTGCCAGCTCACCACGGGGGGTCTTGAACACTGAAGCTTTCTTT.

This clonotype was observed at least ten times. This chain uses TRBV4-2 with TRBJ2-7, with 10 bases identical to TRBD2. Losses at the gene ends were 0 bases for V and 6 bases for J; bases not matched to a gene: 5. Germline V gene sequence: CDR1 LGHNA, CDR2 YNFKEQ. The CDR3 is 15 amino acids. The CDR3 spells CASSQDLAGVAEQYF. DNA for the CDR3: TGTGCCAGCAGCCAAGATCTAGCGGGAGTGGCCGAGCAGTACTTC.

This clonotype has at least ten counts. The CDR3 nucleotides are TGTGCCAGCAGACGAGGGACAGCGGTTAATGAAAAACTGTTTTTT. This encodes CASRRGTAVNEKLFF. V usage is TRBV2 and J usage is TRBJ1-4, with TRBD1 matching 7 bases. Germline CDR1 is SNHLY and CDR2 is FYNNEI. This CDR3 region has 15 residues. V lost 6 bases and J lost 4; bases outside the gene matches: 8.

This clonotype was detected many times. The chain has TRBV6-1 and TRBJ2-1, with a weak D call TRBD2 (7 bases). Germline V lookup: CDR1 MNHNS, CDR2 SASEGT. The CDR3 has 13 amino acids. V dropped 9 bases and J dropped 8 bases, with 17 bases sitting between them. The CDR3 loop is CASRSGAGDEQFF. The CDR3 DNA reads as TGTGCCAGTCGGTCGGGGGCGGGGGATGAGCAGTTCTTC.

This clonotype has ten or more counts. CDR3: CSARSMGLVYNEQFF. CDR3 bases: TGCAGTGCTAGATCCATGGGACTAGTTTACAATGAGCAGTTCTTC. V usage is TRBV20-1 and J usage is TRBJ2-1, with TRBD2 matching 8 bases. Germline CDR1 and CDR2: DFQATT and SNEGSKA (reference sequence). The CDR3 length is 15 residues. Trimming at V came to 2 bases and at J to 4 bases, leaving 7 bases not matched to a gene.

This clonotype was recorded many times. The V call is TRBV11-2, the J call TRBJ2-1, with D possibly TRBD1 on 6 matching bases. The CDR3 has 17 residues. CDR1 is SGHAT and CDR2 is FQNNGV in the germline V gene. V lost 2 bases and J lost 6, with 20 bases in between. The CDR3 reads CASSLPVRGTPSNEQFF. Here the CDR3 DNA reads TGTGCCAGCAGCTTACCCGTAAGGGGGACACCTTCCAATGAGCAGTTCTTC. Supplemented by reference TRBV11-2 and TRBJ2-1, the full variable domain reads EAGVAQSPRYKIIEKRQSVAFWCNPISGHATLYWYQQILGQGPKLLIQFQNNGVVDDSQLPKDRFSAERLKGVDSTLKIQPAKLEDSAVYLCASSLPVRGTPSNEQFFGPGTRLTVL.

This clonotype was detected only a few times. This chain joins TRBV19 and TRBJ2-1; TRBD2 matches 9 bases. The CDR3 length is 15 residues. Germline-derived CDR1 and CDR2 are LNHDA and SQIVND (reference sequence). The V segment lost 3 bases and the J segment 7 bases; nucleotides outside the gene matches: 7. The chain's CDR3 is CASSISGLALNEQFF. CDR3 bases: TGTGCCAGTAGTATCTCGGGACTAGCCCTAAATGAGCAGTTCTTC.

In its sample, this clonotype was seen many times. J is TRBJ2-7 and V is TRBV2; a weak D match, TRBD2 (6 bases). Deletions cut 8 bases from V and 1 base from J, with 18 bases between. Germline V lookup: CDR1 SNHLY, CDR2 FYNNEI. This CDR3 region has 15 residues. CDR3 amino acids: CASLGFGGKSYEQYF. The CDR3 nucleotides read TGTGCCAGCCTGGGATTTGGCGGGAAATCCTACGAGCAGTACTTC.

This clonotype was seen a handful of times. V and J are TRBV12-5 and TRBJ2-7; 8 bases are a match to TRBD1. Per germline, CDR1 LGHNT and CDR2 FRNRAP. The CDR3 is 13 amino acids. V gave up 7 bases and J gave up 2 bases; unmatched junction bases: 4. Here the CDR3 reads CASAPDRAYEQYF. Here the CDR3 DNA reads TGTGCTAGTGCCCCGGACAGGGCCTACGAGCAGTACTTC.

The chain links TRBV2 to TRBJ2-1; 13 bases are a match to TRBD2. CDR3 length: 14 residues. Germline loops: CDR1 SNHLY, CDR2 FYNNEI. The V segment lost 4 bases and the J segment 10 bases; nucleotides outside the gene matches: 4. The CDR3 protein is CASSGGLAGDEQFF. The CDR3 nucleotides read TGTGCCAGCAGTGGAGGACTAGCGGGAGACGAGCAGTTCTTC.

This clonotype was seen at least ten times. Here the CDR3 reads CASSSTSGRWGELFF. DNA of the CDR3: TGTGCCAGCAGCTCGACTAGCGGGAGGTGGGGGGAGCTGTTTTTT. The gene calls are TRBV12-3 or TRBV12-4 and TRBJ2-2; TRBD2 agrees at 13 bases. There are 15 residues in the CDR3. Trimming took 6 bases from V and 8 from J; bases not matched to a gene: 6.

Many counts were recorded for this clonotype. The rearrangement links TRBV20-1 to TRBJ1-2; a weak D match, TRBD1 (5 bases). This CDR3 is built from 15 residues. CDR1 and CDR2 (germline): DFQATT, SNEGSKA (reference sequence). Between the trimmed V and J ends, which lost 0 bases and 6 bases, there was a span of 17 bases. CDR3 loop: CSARDGDTAGDGYTF. In DNA, the CDR3 is TGCAGTGCTAGAGATGGGGATACCGCGGGGGATGGCTACACCTTC.

The V gene is TRBV24-1, the J gene TRBJ2-2; D is perhaps TRBD1 or TRBD2 (5 bases each). V was cut by 3 bases and J by 2 bases, with 15 bases left in between. The germline V gene encodes CDR1 KGHDR and CDR2 SFDVKD. This CDR3 has 17 residues. The CDR3 protein is CATSDLLRDGNTGELFF. CDR3 DNA sequence: TGTGCCACCAGTGATCTCCTCCGGGACGGTAACACCGGGGAGCTGTTTTTT.